This T cell receptor beta chain stems from a study of Ad26.COV2.S vaccination and SARS-CoV-2 variants. General study points: It was reported that spike-specific CD8+ and CD4+ T cell responses were substantially broad after vaccination. The TCR-based breadth and depth measures might underestimate overall T cell responses.

About this clone: Antigen: not known.

This CDR3 region has 16 residues. Per the germline V gene, CDR1 is SGHTA and CDR2 is FQGNSA. V lost 3 bases to trimming and J lost 6 bases, with 15 bases between them. Measured with immunoSEQ multiplex PCR; TCRdb has only the in-frame clones, and not every one. Here the sample spans a few hundred thousand clones, roughly 88% being singletons. Documented treatment: some 19 received Ad26.COV2.S at low or high dose, single or two shots; roughly 5 received placebo; per-sample allocation not given. The samples were gathered on day 63 after the first injection of vaccine or placebo. The sequence was collected from a person between 18 and 65 years old who received the Ad26.COV2.S COVID-19 vaccine or a placebo. The V and J genes are TRBV7-2 and TRBJ1-6; D unresolved. Sequencing was performed on peripheral blood, taken in a trial of Ad26.COV2.S vaccine versus placebo. The CDR3 DNA follows: TGTGCCAGCAGCTTCGATCGTACGAGAATTAATTCACCCCTCCACTTT. Residues: CASSFDRTRINSPLHF.